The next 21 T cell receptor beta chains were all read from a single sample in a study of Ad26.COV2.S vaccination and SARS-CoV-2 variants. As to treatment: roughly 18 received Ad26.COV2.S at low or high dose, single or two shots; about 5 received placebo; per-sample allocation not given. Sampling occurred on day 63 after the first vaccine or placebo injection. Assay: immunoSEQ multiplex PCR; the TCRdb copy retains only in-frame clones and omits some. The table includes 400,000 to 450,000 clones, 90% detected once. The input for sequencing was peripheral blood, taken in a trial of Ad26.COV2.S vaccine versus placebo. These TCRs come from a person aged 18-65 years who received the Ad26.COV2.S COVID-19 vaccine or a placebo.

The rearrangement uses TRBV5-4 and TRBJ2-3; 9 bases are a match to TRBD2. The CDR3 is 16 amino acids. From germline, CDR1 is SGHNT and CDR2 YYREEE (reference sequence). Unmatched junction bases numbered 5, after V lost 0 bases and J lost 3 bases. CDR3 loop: CASSLGLAVRTDTQYF. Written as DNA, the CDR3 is TGTGCCAGCAGCTTGGGACTAGCGGTGAGGACAGATACGCAGTATTTT.

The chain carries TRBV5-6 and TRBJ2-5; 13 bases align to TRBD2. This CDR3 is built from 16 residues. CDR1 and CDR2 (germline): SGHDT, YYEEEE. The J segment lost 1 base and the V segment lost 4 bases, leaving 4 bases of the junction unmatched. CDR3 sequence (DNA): TGTGCCAGCAGCCGGACTAGCGGGAGCCCCCAAGAGACCCAGTACTTC. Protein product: CASSRTSGSPQETQYF. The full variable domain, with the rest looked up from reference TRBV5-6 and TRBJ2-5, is DAGVTQSPTHLIKTRGQQVTLRCSPKSGHDTVSWYQQALGQGPQFIFQYYEEEERQRGNFPDRFSGHQFPNYSSELNVNALLLGDSALYLCASSRTSGSPQETQYFGPGTRLLVL.

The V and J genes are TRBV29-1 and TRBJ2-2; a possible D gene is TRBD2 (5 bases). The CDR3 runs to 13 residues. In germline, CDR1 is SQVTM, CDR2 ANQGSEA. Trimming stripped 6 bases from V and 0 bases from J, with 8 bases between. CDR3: CSVWTSNTGELFF. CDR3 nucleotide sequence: TGCAGCGTCTGGACTTCGAACACCGGGGAGCTGTTTTTT.

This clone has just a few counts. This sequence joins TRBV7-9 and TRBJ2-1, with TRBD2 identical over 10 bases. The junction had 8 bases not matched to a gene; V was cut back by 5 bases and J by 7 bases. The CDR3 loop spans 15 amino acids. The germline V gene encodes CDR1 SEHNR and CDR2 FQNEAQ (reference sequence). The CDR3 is CASSREREGRNEQFF. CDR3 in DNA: TGTGCCAGCAGCCGAGAGCGGGAGGGCCGAAATGAGCAGTTCTTC. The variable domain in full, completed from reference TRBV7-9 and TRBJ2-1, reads DTGVSQNPRHKITKRGQNVTFRCDPISEHNRLYWYRQTLGQGPEFLTYFQNEAQLEKSRLLSDRFSAERPKGSFSTLEIQRTEQGDSAMYLCASSREREGRNEQFFGPGTRLTVL.

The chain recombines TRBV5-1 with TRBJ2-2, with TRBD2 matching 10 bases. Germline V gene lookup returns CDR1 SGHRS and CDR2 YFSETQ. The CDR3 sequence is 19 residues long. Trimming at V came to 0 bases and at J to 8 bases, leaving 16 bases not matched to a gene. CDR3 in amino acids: CASSLAGPRSSGRWGELFF. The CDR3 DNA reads TGCGCCAGCAGCTTGGCCGGTCCGCGGTCTAGCGGGAGATGGGGGGAGCTGTTTTTT.

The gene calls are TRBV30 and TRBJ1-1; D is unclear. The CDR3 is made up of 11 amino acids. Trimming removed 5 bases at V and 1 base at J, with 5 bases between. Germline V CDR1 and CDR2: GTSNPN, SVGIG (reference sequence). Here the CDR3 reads CAWAQNTEAFF. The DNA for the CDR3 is TGTGCCTGGGCACAGAACACTGAAGCTTTCTTT.

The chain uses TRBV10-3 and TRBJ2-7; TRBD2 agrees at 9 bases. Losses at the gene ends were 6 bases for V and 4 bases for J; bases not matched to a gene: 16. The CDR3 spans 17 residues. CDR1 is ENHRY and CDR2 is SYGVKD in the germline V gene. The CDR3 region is CAISNPSTSGARYEQYF. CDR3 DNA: TGTGCCATCAGCAACCCATCGACTAGCGGAGCCAGATACGAGCAGTACTTC.

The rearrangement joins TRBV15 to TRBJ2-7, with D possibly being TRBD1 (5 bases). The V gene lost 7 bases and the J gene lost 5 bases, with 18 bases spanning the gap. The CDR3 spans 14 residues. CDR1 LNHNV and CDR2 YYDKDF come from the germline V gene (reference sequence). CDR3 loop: CATNTGTTLNEQYF. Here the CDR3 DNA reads TGTGCCACCAACACAGGAACCACACTGAACGAGCAGTACTTC.

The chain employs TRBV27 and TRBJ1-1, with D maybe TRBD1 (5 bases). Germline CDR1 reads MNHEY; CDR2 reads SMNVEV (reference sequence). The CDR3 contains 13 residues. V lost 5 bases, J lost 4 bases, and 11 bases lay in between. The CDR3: CASSRLGLTEAFF. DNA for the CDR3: TGTGCCAGCAGTCGCCTGGGGCTCACTGAAGCTTTCTTT.

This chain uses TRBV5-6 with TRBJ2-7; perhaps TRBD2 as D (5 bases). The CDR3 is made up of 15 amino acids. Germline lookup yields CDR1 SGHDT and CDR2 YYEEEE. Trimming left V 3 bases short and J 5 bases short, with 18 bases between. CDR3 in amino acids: CASSSTTGSRDEQYF. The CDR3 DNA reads TGTGCCAGCAGCTCAACTACGGGGTCGAGGGACGAGCAGTACTTC. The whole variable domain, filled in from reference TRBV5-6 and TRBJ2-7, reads DAGVTQSPTHLIKTRGQQVTLRCSPKSGHDTVSWYQQALGQGPQFIFQYYEEEERQRGNFPDRFSGHQFPNYSSELNVNALLLGDSALYLCASSSTTGSRDEQYFGPGTRLTVT.

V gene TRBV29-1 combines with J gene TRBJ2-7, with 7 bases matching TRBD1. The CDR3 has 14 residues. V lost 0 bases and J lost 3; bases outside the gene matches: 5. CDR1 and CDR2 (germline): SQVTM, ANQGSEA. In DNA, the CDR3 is TGCAGCGTTGAAGACGGGACAGAAGACTACGAGCAGTACTTC. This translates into CSVEDGTEDYEQYF.

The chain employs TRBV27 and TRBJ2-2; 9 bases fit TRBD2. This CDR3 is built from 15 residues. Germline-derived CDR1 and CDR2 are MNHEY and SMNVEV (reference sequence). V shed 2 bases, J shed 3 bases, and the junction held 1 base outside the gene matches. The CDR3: CASSLAGGDTGELFF. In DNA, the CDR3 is TGTGCCAGCAGTTTAGCGGGAGGGGACACCGGGGAGCTGTTTTTT.

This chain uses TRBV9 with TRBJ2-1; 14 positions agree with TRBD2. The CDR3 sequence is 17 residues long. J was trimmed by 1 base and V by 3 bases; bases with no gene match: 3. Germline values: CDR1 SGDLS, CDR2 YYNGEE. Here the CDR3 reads CASSARLAGGSYNEQFF. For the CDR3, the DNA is TGTGCCAGCAGCGCTAGACTAGCGGGAGGGTCCTACAATGAGCAGTTCTTC.

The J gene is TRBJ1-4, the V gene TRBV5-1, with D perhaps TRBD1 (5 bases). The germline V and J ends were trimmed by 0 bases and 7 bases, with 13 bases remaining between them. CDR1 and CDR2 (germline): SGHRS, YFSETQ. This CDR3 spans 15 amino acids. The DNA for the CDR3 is TGCGCCAGCAGCTTGGAAGGGTGGCAGGGTGAAAAACTGTTTTTT. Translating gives CASSLEGWQGEKLFF. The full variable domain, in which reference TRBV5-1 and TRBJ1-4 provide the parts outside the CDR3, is KAGVTQTPRYLIKTRGQQVTLSCSPISGHRSVSWYQQTPGQGLQFLFEYFSETQRNKGNFPGRFSGRQFSNSRSEMNVSTLELGDSALYLCASSLEGWQGEKLFFGSGTQLSVL.

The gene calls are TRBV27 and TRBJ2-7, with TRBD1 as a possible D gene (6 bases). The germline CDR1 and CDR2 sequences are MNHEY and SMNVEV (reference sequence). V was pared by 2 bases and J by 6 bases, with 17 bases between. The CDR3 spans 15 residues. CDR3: CASSLLGQPQREQYF. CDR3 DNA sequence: TGTGCCAGCAGTTTACTCGGACAGCCCCAGCGCGAGCAGTACTTC.

The CDR3 here is CASSEAGGRTDTQYF. DNA for the CDR3: TGTGCCAGCAGTGAAGCGGGAGGGCGCACAGATACGCAGTATTTT. This chain connects TRBV2 to TRBJ2-3; 7 nucleotides line up with TRBD2. There are 15 residues in the CDR3. The J segment lost 1 base and the V segment lost 0 bases, leaving 1 base of the junction unmatched. CDR1 is SNHLY and CDR2 is FYNNEI in the germline V gene.

The CDR3: CATSATGVGETQYF. The CDR3 DNA follows: TGTGCCACCAGTGCTACAGGGGTTGGGGAGACCCAGTACTTC. The gene calls are TRBV24-1 and TRBJ2-5; the match to TRBD1 covers 7 bases. V lost 5 bases and J lost 5; bases outside the gene matches: 7. From germline, CDR1 is KGHDR and CDR2 SFDVKD. This CDR3 comprises 14 residues.

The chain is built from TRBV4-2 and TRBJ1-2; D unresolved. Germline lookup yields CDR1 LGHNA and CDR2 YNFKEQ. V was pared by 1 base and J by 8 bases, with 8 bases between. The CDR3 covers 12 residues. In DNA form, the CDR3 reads TGTGCCAGCAGCCAAGCCTACGGAGGCTACACCTTC. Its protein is CASSQAYGGYTF.

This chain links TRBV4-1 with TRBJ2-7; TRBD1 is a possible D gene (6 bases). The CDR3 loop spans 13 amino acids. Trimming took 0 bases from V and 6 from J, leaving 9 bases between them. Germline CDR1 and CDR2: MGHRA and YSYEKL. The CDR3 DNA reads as TGCGCCAGCAGCCAAGAACCCAGGGGCGAGCAGTACTTC. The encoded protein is CASSQEPRGEQYF.

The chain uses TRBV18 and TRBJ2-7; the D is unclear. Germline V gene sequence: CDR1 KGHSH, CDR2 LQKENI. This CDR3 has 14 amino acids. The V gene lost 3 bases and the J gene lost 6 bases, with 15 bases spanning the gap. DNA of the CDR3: TGTGCCAGCTCACCTCTGGAGAGCCACGGCGAGCAGTACTTC. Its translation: CASSPLESHGEQYF.

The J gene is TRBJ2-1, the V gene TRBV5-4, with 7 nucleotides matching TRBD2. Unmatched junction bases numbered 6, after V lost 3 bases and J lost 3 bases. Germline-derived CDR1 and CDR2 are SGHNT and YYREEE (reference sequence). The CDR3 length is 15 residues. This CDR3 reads CASSWGLNLYNEQFF. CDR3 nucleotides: TGTGCCAGCAGCTGGGGACTAAACCTCTACAATGAGCAGTTCTTC.